The TCR beta chain under discussion was sequenced for a study of blood T cell repertoires in COVID-19. Study details: Sites across the United States, Italy and Spain contributed samples from acute and convalescent COVID-19. Sample material is recorded as cDNA or gDNA derived from T cells, B-cell-depleted T cells, or PBMCs.

How the authors handled the data: How many nucleated cells were present was estimated from reference gene primer amplification. TCRdb keeps only in-frame clones here, not all; method: immunoSEQ multiplex PCR. V, J and clone size reflect that table, while D and trimming were determined from the DNA. The sample lists around 180,000 clones; about 83% were seen once. The ends lost 6 bases at V and 1 base at J; junction bases unmatched: 5. CDR1 is SNHLY and CDR2 is FYNNEI in the germline V gene. This CDR3 comprises 15 residues. The chain uses TRBV2 and TRBJ1-1, with 10 bases identical to TRBD1. The sequenced sample was peripheral blood. The TCR sequence derives from a person aged 65 to 79 with COVID-19, enrolled during active disease. The CDR3 reads CASSRRTGGNTEAFF. The CDR3 DNA reads TGTGCCAGCAGCCGGAGGACAGGGGGGAACACTGAAGCTTTCTTT. The full variable domain, with the rest looked up from reference TRBV2 and TRBJ1-1, is EPEVTQTPSHQVTQMGQEVILRCVPISNHLYFYWYRQILGQKVEFLVSFYNNEISEKSEIFDDQFSVERPDGSNFTLKIRSTKLEDSAMYFCASSRRTGGNTEAFFGQGTRLTVV.